This T cell receptor (beta chain) originates from a study of T-cell memory formation after mild COVID-19 (dated by TCRdb to the early 2020s). Concerning the study at large: Most TCR sequence clusters were specific to one of the two donors. In two donors, T-cell clones that expanded and contracted after mild COVID-19 were followed by sequencing TCRalpha and TCRbeta repertoires longitudinally. The cohort comprised two young, previously healthy adult volunteers, one female and one male.

General findings and caveats noted by the study authors: Some responding clones were detected in pre-infection memory, suggesting pre-existing cross-reactive memory T cells joined the SARS-CoV-2 response. Clones contracting from day 15 to 85 had balanced CD4/CD8 phenotypes, while a second wave expanding from day 15 to 37 was biased towards CD4+. The study covered only a couple of mild cases, and larger cohorts including severe cases with pre-infection samples were considered necessary. Contracting CD4+ clones appeared mostly in the CM and EM memory subsets, whereas CD8+ clones were enriched in EMRA. Whether the second-wave clones peaking on day 37 were SARS-CoV-2 specific was not confirmed.

Ficoll-Paque density gradient centrifugation was the method used to isolate PBMCs. This clonotype occurred a few times. The antigen this receptor binds is unknown. Base qualities are not provided; no much larger clone lies one nucleotide away. V loses 3 bases at its end and J loses 7 bases; junction bases beyond the gene matches: 16. From the cysteine through the phenylalanine, the CDR3 covers 18 amino acids. Of all the DNA, just the CDR3 is kept, 54 bases in frame from base 1. As encoded in the germline V gene, CDR1 is KGHDR while CDR2 is SFDVKD. TCRdb lists the instrument as Illumina NovaSeq 6000. cDNA libraries for TCRalpha and TCRbeta were prepared by 5'RACE using constant-segment primers, with sample barcodes and unique molecular identifiers added. Trizol reagent was used to extract RNA from every sample. The libraries were amplified in two PCR steps, and the second step added a second sample barcode and Illumina TruSeq adapters. Sequencing of libraries was performed on an Illumina NovaSeq with 2 x 150 bp paired-end reads. Per the authors' processing: With migec v1.2.7, reads were demultiplexed and then collapsed into UMI-guided consensus sequences. With mixcr v2.1.11, UMI consensuses were aligned to TRA and TRB V and J templates and assembled into clonotypes. A clonotype was counted as expanded or contracted only when both edgeR and NoisET called the clonotype significant, with the noise models trained on biological replicates. edgeR calls used a false discovery rate-adjusted p below 0.01 and a log2 fold-change threshold of 1. As an exploratory analysis of dynamics, max-normalized trajectories of the 1000 most abundant clonotypes were examined with PCA combined with hierarchical clustering. Separately sequenced CD4+ and CD8+ repertoires were used to assign the CD4 or CD8 phenotype of responding clones. TCRdb reran the public reads through fastp at Q25 and MiXCR, keeping productive beta chains. One record per CDR3 amino acid sequence lists the most common genes and DNA. These V and J calls derive from TCRdb rather than the authors' analysis. This sample has approximately 290,000 distinct CDR3 sequences in its table, and around 8% of those were observed once. The ten largest clones take up about 22% of the sample.

The sequenced sample consisted of PBMCs or a T cell subset sorted from them (not recorded which). The clonotype originates from a young man who had mild COVID-19 (a few samples of this study predate the infection). The sample titles of this study are shuffled in the database, so cell type and time point are left out; the donor was told from shared clones. The chain is encoded by TRBV24-1 joined to TRBJ1-1; 10 middle bases align to TRBD1. The CDR3 amino acid sequence is: CATSDPPPDRGRGHEAFF. The DNA sequence is as follows: TGTGCCACCAGTGATCCCCCCCCGGACAGGGGGAGAGGCCATGAAGCTTTCTTT.